This T cell receptor (beta chain) was obtained from a study of blood T cell repertoires in COVID-19. Study as a whole: Material from acute and convalescent COVID-19 was sourced from the United States, Italy and Spain. Sources were T cells, B-cell-depleted T cells, or PBMCs; the material itself was cDNA or gDNA.

This clone was found a few times. Patients from Seattle were sampled longitudinally, starting during active infection. Produced via immunoSEQ multiplex PCR; TCRdb's table is partial and in-frame only. The sample contains about 230,000 clones, nearly 85% of which appear only once. V shed 4 bases and J 5 bases; nucleotides not matched to a gene: 15. The germline V gene encodes CDR1 SGDLS and CDR2 YYNGEE. This CDR3 comprises 18 residues. This TCR was sampled from a woman younger than 45 with COVID-19, enrolled during active disease. This rearrangement joins TRBV9 to TRBJ2-2, with TRBD2 matching 9 bases. Sequencing used peripheral blood. CDR3 bases: TGTGCCAGCAGCCTTAACCGTGATAGCGGGAGTAGTACCGGGGAGCTGTTTTTT. Translating gives CASSLNRDSGSSTGELFF.